This T cell receptor beta chain was captured in a study of cytomegalovirus exposure and HLA in healthy donors. A remark on this clone: Its antigen is still unknown.

PCR used 60 Vbeta primers and 13 Jbeta primers. The assay was immunoSEQ multiplex PCR, and TCRdb's table has in-frame clones only and misses some. The table includes 150,000 or so clones, about 80% detected once. This CDR3 is built from 16 residues. Per the germline V gene, CDR1 is SGHRS and CDR2 is YFSETQ. Losses at the gene ends were 2 bases for V and 5 bases for J; bases not matched to a gene: 12. Regarding the study as a whole: A list of roughly 180 TCR beta chains associated with cytomegalovirus was given. Most subjects' HLA-A and HLA-B alleles were reportedly predicted from TCR beta sequences. Of the V segments, some could not be distinguished, including TRBV6-2 and TRBV6-3, and were excluded.

The receptor was isolated from a woman aged 40 to 55 in good health and CMV-seronegative. This chain joins TRBV5-1 and TRBJ2-5; 7 positions agree with TRBD2. Sequencing used PBMCs. The CDR3 nucleotides read TGCGCCAGCAGCTTCACCGGCGGGGGTTTAGAGGAGACCCAGTACTTC. As protein: CASSFTGGGLEETQYF.